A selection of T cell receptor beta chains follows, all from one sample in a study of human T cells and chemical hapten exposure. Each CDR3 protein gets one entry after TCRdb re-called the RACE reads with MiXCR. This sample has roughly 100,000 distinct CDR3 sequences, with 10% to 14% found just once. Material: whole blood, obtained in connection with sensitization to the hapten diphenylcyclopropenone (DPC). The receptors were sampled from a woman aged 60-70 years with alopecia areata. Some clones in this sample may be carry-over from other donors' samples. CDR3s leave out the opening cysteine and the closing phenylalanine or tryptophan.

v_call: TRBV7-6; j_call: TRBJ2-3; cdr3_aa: ASSPQPRQPGHIDTQY
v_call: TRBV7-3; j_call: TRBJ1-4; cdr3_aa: ASSLKTPGRAQKLF
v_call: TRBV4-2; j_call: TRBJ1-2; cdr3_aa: ASSQDFGRRYGYT
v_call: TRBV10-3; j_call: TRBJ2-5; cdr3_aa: AIGTSSGRQETQY
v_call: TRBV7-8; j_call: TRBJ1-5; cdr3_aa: ASSLPGHMKSNQPQH
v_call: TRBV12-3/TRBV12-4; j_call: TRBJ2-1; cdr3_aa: ASSQHPGLAGRYNEQF
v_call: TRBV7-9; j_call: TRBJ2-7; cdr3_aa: ASSAGTGDYEQY
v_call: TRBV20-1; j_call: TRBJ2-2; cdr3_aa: SASPENTGELF
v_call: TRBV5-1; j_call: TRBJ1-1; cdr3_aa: ASSSHDPQLQAF
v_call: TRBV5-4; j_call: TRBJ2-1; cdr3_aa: ASSLRDRYNEQF
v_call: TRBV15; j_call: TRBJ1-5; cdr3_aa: ATSREGTGSQPQH
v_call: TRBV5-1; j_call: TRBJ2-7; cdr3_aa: ASSLALGHNYEQY
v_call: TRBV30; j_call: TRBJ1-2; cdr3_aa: AWSPGPWGYGYT
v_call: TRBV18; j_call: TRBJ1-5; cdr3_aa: ASSPGRASNQPQH